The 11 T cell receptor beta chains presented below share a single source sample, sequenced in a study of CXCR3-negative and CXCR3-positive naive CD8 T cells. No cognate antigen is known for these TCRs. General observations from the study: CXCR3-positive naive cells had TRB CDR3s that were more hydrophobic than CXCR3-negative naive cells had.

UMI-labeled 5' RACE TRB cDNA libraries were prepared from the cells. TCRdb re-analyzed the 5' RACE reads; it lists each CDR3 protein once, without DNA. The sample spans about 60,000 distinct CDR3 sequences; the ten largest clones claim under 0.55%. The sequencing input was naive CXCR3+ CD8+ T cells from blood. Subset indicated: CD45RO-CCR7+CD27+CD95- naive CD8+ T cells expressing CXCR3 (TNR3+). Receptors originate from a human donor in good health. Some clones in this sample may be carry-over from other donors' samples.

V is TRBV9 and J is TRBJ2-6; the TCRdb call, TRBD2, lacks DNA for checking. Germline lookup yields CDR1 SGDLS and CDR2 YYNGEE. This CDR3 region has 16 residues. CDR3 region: CASSGTALSGANVLTF.

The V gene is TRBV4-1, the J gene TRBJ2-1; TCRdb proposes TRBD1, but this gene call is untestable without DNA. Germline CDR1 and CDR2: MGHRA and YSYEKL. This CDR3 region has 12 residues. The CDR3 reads CASSQAGDEQFF.

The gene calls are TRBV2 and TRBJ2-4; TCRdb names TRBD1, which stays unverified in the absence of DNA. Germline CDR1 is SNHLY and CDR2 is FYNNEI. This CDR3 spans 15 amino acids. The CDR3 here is CASSRTGGSKNIQYF.

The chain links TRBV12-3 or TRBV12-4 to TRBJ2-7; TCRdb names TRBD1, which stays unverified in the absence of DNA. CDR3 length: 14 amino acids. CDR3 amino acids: CASSLVGASYEQYF.

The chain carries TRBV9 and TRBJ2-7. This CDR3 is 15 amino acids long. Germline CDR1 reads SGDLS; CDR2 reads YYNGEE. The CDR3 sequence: CASSIGGGVSYEQYF.

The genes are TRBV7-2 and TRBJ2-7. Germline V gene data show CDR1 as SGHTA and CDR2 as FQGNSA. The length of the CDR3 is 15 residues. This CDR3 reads CASSRASEVSYEQYF.

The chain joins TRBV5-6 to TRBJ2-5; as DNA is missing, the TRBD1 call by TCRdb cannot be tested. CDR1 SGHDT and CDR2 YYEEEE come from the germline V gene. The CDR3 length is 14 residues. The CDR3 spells CASSLGEGNVAQYF.

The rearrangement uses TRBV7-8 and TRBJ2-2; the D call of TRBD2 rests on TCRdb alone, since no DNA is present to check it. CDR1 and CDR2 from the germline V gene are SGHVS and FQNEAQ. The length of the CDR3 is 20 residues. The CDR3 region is CASSFTRTAISSANTGELFF.

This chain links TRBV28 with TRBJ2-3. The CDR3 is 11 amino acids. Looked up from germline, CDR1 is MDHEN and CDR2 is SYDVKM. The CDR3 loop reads CASSLIDTQYF.

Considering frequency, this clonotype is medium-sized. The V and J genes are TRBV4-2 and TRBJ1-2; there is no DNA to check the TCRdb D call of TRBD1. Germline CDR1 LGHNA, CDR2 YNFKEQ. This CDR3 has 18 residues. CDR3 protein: CASSHLDRDPGPGGGYTF.

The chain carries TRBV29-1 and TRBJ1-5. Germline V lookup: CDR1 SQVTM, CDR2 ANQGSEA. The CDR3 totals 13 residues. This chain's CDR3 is CSARTARGQPQHF.